Listed below are T cell receptor beta chains from one sample, sequenced in a study of T cell responses to AZD1222 COVID-19 vaccine. The method was immunoSEQ multiplex PCR; TCRdb's version includes in-frame clones alone and lacks a portion of them. The data show about 130,000 clones, with nearly 90% seen just once and approximately 6% held by the top ten. The sequenced sample was peripheral blood, obtained 28 days after the second AZD1222 dose. Receptors originate from an adult who received the AZD1222 COVID-19 vaccine. Each CDR3 is given with its conserved first and last residue. The order of the fields is D gene, V gene, J gene, clone size, CDR3 length, CDR3 DNA, CDR3 protein. D genes are given only for firm matches. Not all rows give a size; the values are once, few, many and, for expanded clones, a class.

d_call: -
v_call: TRBV6-5
j_call: TRBJ1-3
clone_size: -
cdr3_length: 13
cdr3_nt: TGTGCCAGCAGTTACTCAGCTCGCAGACAAATATATTTT
cdr3_aa: CASSYSARRQIYF

d_call: -
v_call: TRBV5-8
j_call: TRBJ2-6
clone_size: once
cdr3_length: 17
cdr3_nt: TGTGCCAGCAGCCTCAGGGGACCGAGCTCTGGGGCCAACGTCCTGACTTTC
cdr3_aa: CASSLRGPSSGANVLTF

d_call: TRBD2
v_call: TRBV3-1/TRBV3-2
j_call: TRBJ2-3
clone_size: -
cdr3_length: 15
cdr3_nt: TGTGCCAGCAGCCCACCGGGGGGGCTGGCAGATACGCAGTATTTT
cdr3_aa: CASSPPGGLADTQYF

d_call: TRBD2
v_call: TRBV16
j_call: TRBJ2-3
clone_size: -
cdr3_length: 18
cdr3_nt: TGTGCCAGCAGCCAATCCGTGTTAGCGGGGATACGCACAGATACGCAGTATTTT
cdr3_aa: CASSQSVLAGIRTDTQYF

d_call: TRBD2
v_call: TRBV5-1
j_call: TRBJ2-1
clone_size: -
cdr3_length: 20
cdr3_nt: TGCGCCAGCAGCTTGAACCCCGGGACTAGCGGGAGTAGTGAATCCAATGAGCAGTTCTTC
cdr3_aa: CASSLNPGTSGSSESNEQFF

d_call: -
v_call: TRBV6-5
j_call: TRBJ1-4
clone_size: -
cdr3_length: 16
cdr3_nt: TGTGCCAGCAGTTACTCGGGCCTTACAGGGAATGAAAAACTGTTTTTT
cdr3_aa: CASSYSGLTGNEKLFF

d_call: -
v_call: TRBV28
j_call: TRBJ2-3
clone_size: -
cdr3_length: 12
cdr3_nt: TGTGCCGGGGGTTCAGTCACAGATACGCAGTATTTT
cdr3_aa: CAGGSVTDTQYF

d_call: -
v_call: TRBV5-1
j_call: TRBJ2-1
clone_size: -
cdr3_length: 14
cdr3_nt: TGCGCCAGCAGACGGACTTCCACCAACAATGAGCAGTTCTTC
cdr3_aa: CASRRTSTNNEQFF

d_call: -
v_call: TRBV9
j_call: TRBJ1-1
clone_size: -
cdr3_length: 15
cdr3_nt: TGTGCCAGCAGCCCTCCGGGTCCCTGGGGCACTGAAGCTTTCTTT
cdr3_aa: CASSPPGPWGTEAFF

d_call: TRBD1
v_call: TRBV11-2
j_call: TRBJ2-2
clone_size: -
cdr3_length: 15
cdr3_nt: TGTGCCAGCAGCCCGGGACAGACGAACACCGGGGAGCTGTTTTTT
cdr3_aa: CASSPGQTNTGELFF

d_call: -
v_call: TRBV11-3
j_call: TRBJ1-4
clone_size: -
cdr3_length: 14
cdr3_nt: TGTGCCAGCAGCTTAGCGCCATACGGAGAAAAACTGTTTTTT
cdr3_aa: CASSLAPYGEKLFF

d_call: -
v_call: TRBV4-2
j_call: TRBJ2-7
clone_size: -
cdr3_length: 18
cdr3_nt: TGTGCCAGCAGCCGAGGCGAGGGCCCGCCGATATTTACCTACGAGCAGTACTTC
cdr3_aa: CASSRGEGPPIFTYEQYF

d_call: -
v_call: TRBV7-9
j_call: TRBJ1-2
clone_size: -
cdr3_length: 13
cdr3_nt: TGTGCCAGCAGCTTAGACCAAAACTATGGCTACACCTTC
cdr3_aa: CASSLDQNYGYTF

d_call: -
v_call: TRBV19
j_call: TRBJ1-1
clone_size: -
cdr3_length: 13
cdr3_nt: TGTGCCAGTAGTCGGACGGCGAAAACTGAAGCTTTCTTT
cdr3_aa: CASSRTAKTEAFF

d_call: TRBD1
v_call: TRBV5-1
j_call: TRBJ1-2
clone_size: -
cdr3_length: 15
cdr3_nt: TGCGCCAGTAGCGTGGACAGGGTTCAGGGCTATGGCTACACCTTC
cdr3_aa: CASSVDRVQGYGYTF

d_call: TRBD1
v_call: TRBV28
j_call: TRBJ1-2
clone_size: -
cdr3_length: 15
cdr3_nt: TGTGCCAGCAGCGAAACAGGGGGCGCTAACTATGGCTACACCTTC
cdr3_aa: CASSETGGANYGYTF

d_call: -
v_call: TRBV4-1
j_call: TRBJ1-2
clone_size: -
cdr3_length: 15
cdr3_nt: TGCGCCAGCAGCCAAGGGCAGTCTGACATTTATGGCTACACCTTC
cdr3_aa: CASSQGQSDIYGYTF

d_call: -
v_call: TRBV20-1
j_call: TRBJ2-3
clone_size: -
cdr3_length: 11
cdr3_nt: TGCAGTGCTCCGAGTTCAGATACGCAGTATTTT
cdr3_aa: CSAPSSDTQYF

d_call: -
v_call: TRBV7-2
j_call: TRBJ1-6
clone_size: -
cdr3_length: 15
cdr3_nt: TGTGCCAGCAGCTTTGTAGGTCGGAGGAATTCACCCCTCCACTTT
cdr3_aa: CASSFVGRRNSPLHF

d_call: -
v_call: TRBV28
j_call: TRBJ1-1
clone_size: -
cdr3_length: 11
cdr3_nt: TGTGCCAGCAGCTCTAGCACTGAAGCTTTCTTT
cdr3_aa: CASSSSTEAFF

d_call: -
v_call: TRBV12-5
j_call: TRBJ2-7
clone_size: -
cdr3_length: 14
cdr3_nt: TGTGCTAGCTCCCCCTCCCAGGATTCCTACGAGCAGTACTTC
cdr3_aa: CASSPSQDSYEQYF

d_call: -
v_call: TRBV11-3
j_call: TRBJ1-1
clone_size: -
cdr3_length: 13
cdr3_nt: TGTGCCAGCAGCTTAGAACGGGGACCCGAAGCTTTCTTT
cdr3_aa: CASSLERGPEAFF

d_call: TRBD1
v_call: TRBV30
j_call: TRBJ1-4
clone_size: -
cdr3_length: 18
cdr3_nt: TGTGCCTGGAGTGTAGGACCATTCCTGGACAGGGCGAATGAAAAACTGTTTTTT
cdr3_aa: CAWSVGPFLDRANEKLFF

d_call: TRBD1
v_call: TRBV6-5
j_call: TRBJ1-1
clone_size: once
cdr3_length: 13
cdr3_nt: TGTGCCAGCAGTTACTCAGGGGGCCTTGAAGCTTTCTTT
cdr3_aa: CASSYSGGLEAFF

d_call: -
v_call: TRBV3-1/TRBV3-2
j_call: TRBJ1-2
clone_size: -
cdr3_length: 12
cdr3_nt: TGTGCCAGCAGCCCTTCAGGAGCTGGCTACACCTTC
cdr3_aa: CASSPSGAGYTF

d_call: -
v_call: TRBV9
j_call: TRBJ1-4
clone_size: -
cdr3_length: 15
cdr3_nt: TGTGCCAGCAGCTCCCTCGGGGTAATCGGGGAAAAACTGTTTTTT
cdr3_aa: CASSSLGVIGEKLFF

d_call: -
v_call: TRBV12-2
j_call: TRBJ1-1
clone_size: -
cdr3_length: 15
cdr3_nt: TGTGCAAGTCGCTTAGCGCTCGGGGGGAACACTGAAGCTTTCTTT
cdr3_aa: CASRLALGGNTEAFF